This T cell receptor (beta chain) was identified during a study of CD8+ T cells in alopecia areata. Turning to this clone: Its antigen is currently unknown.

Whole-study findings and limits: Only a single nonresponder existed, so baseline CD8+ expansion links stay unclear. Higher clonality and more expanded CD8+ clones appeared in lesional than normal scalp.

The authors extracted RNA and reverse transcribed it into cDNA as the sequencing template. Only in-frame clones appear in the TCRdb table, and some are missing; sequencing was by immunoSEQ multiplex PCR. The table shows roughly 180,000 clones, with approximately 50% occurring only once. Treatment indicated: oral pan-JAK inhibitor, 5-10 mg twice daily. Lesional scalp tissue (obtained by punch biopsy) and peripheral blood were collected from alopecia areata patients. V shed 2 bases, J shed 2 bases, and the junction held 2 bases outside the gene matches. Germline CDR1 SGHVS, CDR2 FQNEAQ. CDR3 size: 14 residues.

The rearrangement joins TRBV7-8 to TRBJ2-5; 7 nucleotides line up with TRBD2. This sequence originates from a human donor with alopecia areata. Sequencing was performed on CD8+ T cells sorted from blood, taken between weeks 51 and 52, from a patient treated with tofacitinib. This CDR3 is CASSLMRGQETQYF. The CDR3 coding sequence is TGTGCCAGCAGCTTAATGCGGGGGCAAGAGACCCAGTACTTC. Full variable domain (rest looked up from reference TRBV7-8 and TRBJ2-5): GAGVSQSPRYKVAKRGQDVALRCDPISGHVSLFWYQQALGQGPEFLTYFQNEAQLDKSGLPSDRFFAERPEGSVSTLKIQRTQQEDSAVYLCASSLMRGQETQYFGPGTRLLVL.